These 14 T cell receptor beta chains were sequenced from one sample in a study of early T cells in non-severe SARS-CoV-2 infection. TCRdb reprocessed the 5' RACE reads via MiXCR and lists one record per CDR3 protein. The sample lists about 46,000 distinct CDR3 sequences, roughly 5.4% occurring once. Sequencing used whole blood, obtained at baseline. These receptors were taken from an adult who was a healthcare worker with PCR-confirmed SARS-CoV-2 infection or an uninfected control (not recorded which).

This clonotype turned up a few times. The CDR3 reads CASSLDRREWYF. Written as DNA, the CDR3 is TGTGCCAGCAGCTTGGATAGGCGGGAGTGGTACTTC. The chain links TRBV5-4 to TRBJ2-7, with 7 bases lining up with TRBD2. Germline CDR1 reads SGHNT; CDR2 reads YYREEE (reference sequence). The CDR3 contains 12 residues. V shed 0 bases, J shed 12 bases, and the junction held 6 bases outside the gene matches. Combining the CDR3 with reference TRBV5-4 and TRBJ2-7 gives the whole variable domain ETGVTQSPTHLIKTRGQQVTLRCSSQSGHNTVSWYQQALGQGPQFIFQYYREEENGRGNFPPRFSGLQFPNYSSELNVNALELDDSALYLCASSLDRREWYFGPGTRLTVT.

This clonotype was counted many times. As DNA, the CDR3 is TGCGCCAGCAGCTTGTCGACTAGCGAGGGGACCGGGGAGCTGTTTTTT. Protein sequence: CASSLSTSEGTGELFF. V usage is TRBV5-1 and J usage is TRBJ2-2; TRBD2 agrees at 8 bases. Germline V gene sequence: CDR1 SGHRS, CDR2 YFSETQ. J lost 5 bases, V lost 1 base, and 7 bases had no gene match. CDR3 size: 16 residues.

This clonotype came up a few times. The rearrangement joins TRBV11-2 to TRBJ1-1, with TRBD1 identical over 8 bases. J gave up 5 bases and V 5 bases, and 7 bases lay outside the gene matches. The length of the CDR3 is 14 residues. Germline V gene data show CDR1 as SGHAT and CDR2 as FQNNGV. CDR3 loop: CASSGSGGETEAFF. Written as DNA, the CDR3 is TGTGCCAGCAGCGGATCAGGGGGCGAGACTGAAGCTTTCTTT. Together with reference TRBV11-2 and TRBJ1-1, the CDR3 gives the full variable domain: EAGVAQSPRYKIIEKRQSVAFWCNPISGHATLYWYQQILGQGPKLLIQFQNNGVVDDSQLPKDRFSAERLKGVDSTLKIQPAKLEDSAVYLCASSGSGGETEAFFGQGTRLTVV.

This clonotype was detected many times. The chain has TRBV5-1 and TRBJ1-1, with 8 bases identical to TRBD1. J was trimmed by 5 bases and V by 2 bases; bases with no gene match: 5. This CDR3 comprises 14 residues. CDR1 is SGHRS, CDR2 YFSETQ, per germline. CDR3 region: CASSFGQGGTEAFF. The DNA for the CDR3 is TGCGCCAGCAGCTTCGGACAGGGCGGTACTGAAGCTTTCTTT. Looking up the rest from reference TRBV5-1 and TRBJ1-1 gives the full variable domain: KAGVTQTPRYLIKTRGQQVTLSCSPISGHRSVSWYQQTPGQGLQFLFEYFSETQRNKGNFPGRFSGRQFSNSRSEMNVSTLELGDSALYLCASSFGQGGTEAFFGQGTRLTVV.

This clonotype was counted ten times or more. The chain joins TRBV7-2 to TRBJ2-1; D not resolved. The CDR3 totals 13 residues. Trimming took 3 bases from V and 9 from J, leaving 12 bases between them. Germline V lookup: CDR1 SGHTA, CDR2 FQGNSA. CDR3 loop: CASSFFQSSEQFF. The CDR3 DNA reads TGTGCCAGCAGCTTTTTTCAGTCATCTGAGCAGTTCTTC.

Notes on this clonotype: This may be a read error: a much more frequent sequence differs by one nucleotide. CDR3 loop: CSVTRGSEKLFF. In DNA, the CDR3 is TGCAGCGTTACCAGGGGGAGTGAAAAACTGTTTTTT. The V call is TRBV29-1, the J call TRBJ1-4; 7 bases are shared with TRBD1. The CDR3 is 12 residues long. V shed 5 bases and J 7 bases; nucleotides not matched to a gene: 4. CDR1 SQVTM and CDR2 ANQGSEA come from the germline V gene. Full variable domain (missing parts from reference TRBV29-1 and TRBJ1-4): SAVISQKPSRDICQRGTSLTIQCQVDSQVTMMFWYRQQPGQSLTLIATANQGSEATYESGFVIDKFPISRPNLTFSTLTVSNMSPEDSSIYLCSVTRGSEKLFFGSGTQLSVL.

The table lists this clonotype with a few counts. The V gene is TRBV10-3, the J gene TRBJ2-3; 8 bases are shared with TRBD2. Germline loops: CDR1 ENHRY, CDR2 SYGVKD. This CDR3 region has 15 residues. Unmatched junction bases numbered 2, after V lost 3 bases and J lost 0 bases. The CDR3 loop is CAISDTSGSTDTQYF. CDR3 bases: TGTGCCATCAGTGACACTAGCGGCAGCACAGATACGCAGTATTTT.

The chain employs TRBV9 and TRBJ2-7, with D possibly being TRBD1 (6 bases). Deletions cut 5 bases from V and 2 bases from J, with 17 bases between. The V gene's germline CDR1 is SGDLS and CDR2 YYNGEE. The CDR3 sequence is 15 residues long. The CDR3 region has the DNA TGTGCCAGCAGTGATCCGGGACACCTACCCTACGAGCAGTACTTC. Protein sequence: CASSDPGHLPYEQYF.

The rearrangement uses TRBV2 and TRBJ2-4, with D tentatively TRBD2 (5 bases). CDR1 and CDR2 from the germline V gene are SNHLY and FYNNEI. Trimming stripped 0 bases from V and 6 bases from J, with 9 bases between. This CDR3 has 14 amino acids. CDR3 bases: TGTGCCAGCAGTGAAGCGCCTAGCACAAACATTCAGTACTTC. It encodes CASSEAPSTNIQYF.

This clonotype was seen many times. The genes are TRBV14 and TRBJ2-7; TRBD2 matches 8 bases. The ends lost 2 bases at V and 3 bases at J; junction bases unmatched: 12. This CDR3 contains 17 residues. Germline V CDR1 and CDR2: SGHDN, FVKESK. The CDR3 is CASSQSWAGGSIYEQYF. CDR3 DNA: TGTGCCAGCAGCCAAAGCTGGGCGGGAGGTTCAATCTACGAGCAGTACTTC.

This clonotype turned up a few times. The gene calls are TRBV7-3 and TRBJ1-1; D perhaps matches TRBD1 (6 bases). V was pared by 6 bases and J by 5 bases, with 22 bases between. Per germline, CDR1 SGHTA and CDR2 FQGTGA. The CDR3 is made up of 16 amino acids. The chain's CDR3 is CASRETAAGGGTEAFF. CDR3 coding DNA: TGTGCCAGCAGGGAGACAGCCGCGGGAGGGGGAACTGAAGCTTTCTTT.

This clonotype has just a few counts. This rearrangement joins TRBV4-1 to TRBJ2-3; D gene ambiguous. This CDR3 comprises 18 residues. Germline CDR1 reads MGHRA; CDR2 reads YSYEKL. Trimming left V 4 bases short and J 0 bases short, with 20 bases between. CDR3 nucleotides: TGCGCCAGCAGCCCAGCCTACCAGGACGTCGCTAGCACAGATACGCAGTATTTT. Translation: CASSPAYQDVASTDTQYF.

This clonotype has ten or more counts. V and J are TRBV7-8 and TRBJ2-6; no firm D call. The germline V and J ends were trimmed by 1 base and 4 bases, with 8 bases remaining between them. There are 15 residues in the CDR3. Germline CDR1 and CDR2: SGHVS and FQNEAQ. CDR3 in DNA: TGTGCCAGCAGCTTAGTCTCGGTCGGGGCCAACGTCCTGACTTTC. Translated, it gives CASSLVSVGANVLTF.

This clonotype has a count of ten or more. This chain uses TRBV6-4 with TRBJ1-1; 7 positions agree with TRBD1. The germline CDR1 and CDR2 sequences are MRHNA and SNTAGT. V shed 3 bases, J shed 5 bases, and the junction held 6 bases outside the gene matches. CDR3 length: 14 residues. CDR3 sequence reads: CASSEKGARTEAFF. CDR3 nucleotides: TGTGCCAGCAGTGAGAAGGGGGCGAGGACTGAAGCTTTCTTT.